The entry below gives a single TCR beta chain sequence along with its context. This table comes from immunoSEQ multiplex PCR, and its TCRdb copy is limited to in-frame clones, with some not included. This sample carries approximately 180,000 clones, 78% of them seen once, and the ten largest clones take around a sixth. V lost 3 bases and J lost 0, with 4 bases in between. CDR3 length: 13 residues. Germline V gene sequence: CDR1 LGHDT, CDR2 YNNKEL (reference sequence). The data derive from a study of blood T cell repertoires in COVID-19. Living in 24 US areas, the participants were between roughly 18 and 95 years of age. Donors in Cohort 3 counted as recovered after two negative PCRs, clearance, or symptom resolution.

Sample: PBMCs or T cells enriched from blood (not recorded which). The chain couples TRBV3-1 (or the pseudogene TRBV3-2) to TRBJ2-3; no reliable D call. This receptor was obtained from a woman aged 45-59 years who had recovered from COVID-19. The CDR3 loop is CASSHQSTDTQYF. CDR3 DNA: TGTGCCAGCAGCCATCAGAGCACAGATACGCAGTATTTT.